Included here is one T cell receptor beta chain sequence, with context. This record belongs to a study of cytotoxic CD8 clonotypes in ibrutinib-treated CLL. As for the study in general: Response sampling came at median approximately a year of treatment, ranging about 6 to 36 months.

Germline-derived CDR1 and CDR2 are ENHRY and SYGVKD. This CDR3 is built from 13 residues. Trimming cost V 2 bases and J 6 bases, with 11 bases left between them. TCRdb's copy holds only in-frame clones and misses some; the assay was immunoSEQ multiplex PCR. The sample holds approximately 200,000 clones, about two thirds seen once. The sequencing here drew on PBMCs, taken after 24 months of ibrutinib treatment. V gene TRBV10-3 combines with J gene TRBJ2-7; no clear D. The receptor's source is a human donor with chronic lymphocytic leukemia. The CDR3 is CAISEVRLIEQYF. CDR3 in DNA: TGTGCCATCAGTGAGGTTAGACTCATCGAGCAGTACTTC.